This TCR beta chain was sequenced in a study of OX40 agonist ivuxolimab in advanced cancers. The germline V gene has CDR1 LGHNA and CDR2 YSLEER. This CDR3 comprises 18 residues. The V gene lost 4 bases and the J gene lost 4 bases, with 24 bases spanning the gap. The protocol was immunoSEQ multiplex PCR, while the TCRdb copy is restricted to in-frame clones and leaves out a portion. The table records approximately 48,000 clones, approximately 87% of them present only once. The sample consisted of CD4+ or CD8+ T cells sorted from blood, taken in a trial of the OX40 agonist ivuxolimab. The chain links TRBV4-3 to TRBJ2-3; D not certain. The TCR comes from an adult with an advanced solid tumor such as melanoma, head and neck, liver or kidney cancer. The CDR3 bases are TGCGCCAGCAGCCCTACGTATCCTTACATCGGTTTCGCAGATACGCAGTATTTT. Protein product: CASSPTYPYIGFADTQYF.